This entry is about one TCR beta chain. The antigen is not known. This sample was included in a study of T-cell reconstitution after alpha-beta-depleted transplantation in children. Unique molecular identifiers were used to barcode this TCRbeta library. TCRdb re-called the PCR reads with MiXCR, one entry per CDR3 protein. This table has roughly 490,000 distinct CDR3 sequences, around 10% appearing once. The study's findings and limits: From newly produced T cells came most of the T-cell counts and diversity one year after transplant. Several hundred expanded graft clones reportedly gave rise to the alpha-beta T cells present about two months after transplant.

Germline V gene lookup returns CDR1 LGHNA and CDR2 YNFKEQ. The CDR3 contains 17 residues. V lost 0 bases and J lost 4; bases outside the gene matches: 7. The V gene is TRBV4-2, the J gene TRBJ2-1; TRBD2 agrees at 9 bases. The TCR comes from a female patient between 2 and 15 years old who had a stem cell transplant for aplastic anemia, so the T cells may come from the graft donor. The source material was PBMCs, mostly from graft donor cells, sampled 180 days after TCRalphabeta/CD19-depleted stem cell transplant. CDR3 in amino acids: CASSQDPGLAVYNEQFF. The CDR3 coding sequence is TGTGCCAGCAGCCAAGATCCGGGACTAGCAGTTTACAATGAGCAGTTCTTC.